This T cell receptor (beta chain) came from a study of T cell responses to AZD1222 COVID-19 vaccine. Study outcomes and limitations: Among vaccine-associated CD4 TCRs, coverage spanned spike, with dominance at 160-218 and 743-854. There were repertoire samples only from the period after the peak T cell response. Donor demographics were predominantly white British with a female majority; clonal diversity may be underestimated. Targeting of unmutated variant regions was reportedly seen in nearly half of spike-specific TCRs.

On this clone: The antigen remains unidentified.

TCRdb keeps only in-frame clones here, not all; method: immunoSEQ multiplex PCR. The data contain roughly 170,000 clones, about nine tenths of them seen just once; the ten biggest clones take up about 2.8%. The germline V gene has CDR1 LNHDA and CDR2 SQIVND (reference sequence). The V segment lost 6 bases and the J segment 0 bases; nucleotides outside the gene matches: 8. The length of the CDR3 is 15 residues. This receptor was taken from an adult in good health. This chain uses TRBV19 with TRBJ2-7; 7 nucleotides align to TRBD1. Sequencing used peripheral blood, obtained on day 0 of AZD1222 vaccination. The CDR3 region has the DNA TGTGCCAGTAGGCCGGGACAGCAAGACTCCTACGAGCAGTACTTC. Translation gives CASRPGQQDSYEQYF.